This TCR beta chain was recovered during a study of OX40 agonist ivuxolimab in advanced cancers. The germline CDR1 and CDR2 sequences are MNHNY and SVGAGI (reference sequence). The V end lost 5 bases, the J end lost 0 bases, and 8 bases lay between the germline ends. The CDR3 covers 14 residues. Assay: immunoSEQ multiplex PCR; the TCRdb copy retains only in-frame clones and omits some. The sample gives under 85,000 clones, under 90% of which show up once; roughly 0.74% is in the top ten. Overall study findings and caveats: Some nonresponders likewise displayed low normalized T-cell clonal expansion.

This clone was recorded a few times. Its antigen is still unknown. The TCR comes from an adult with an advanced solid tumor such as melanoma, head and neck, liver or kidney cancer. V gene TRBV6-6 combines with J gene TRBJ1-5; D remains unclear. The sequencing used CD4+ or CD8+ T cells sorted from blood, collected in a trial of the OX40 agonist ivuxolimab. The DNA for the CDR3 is TGTGCCAGCAGTCCTTCAGATAGCAATCAGCCCCAGCATTTT. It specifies CASSPSDSNQPQHF.